This is a list of T cell receptor beta chains from one sample in a study of blood T cell repertoires in COVID-19. Using immunoSEQ multiplex PCR, the repertoire was profiled, and TCRdb retains in-frame clones only, with some absent. The table includes 45,000 to 55,000 clones, over 80% detected once. Source material: peripheral blood. The receptors were sampled from a man aged 50 to 59 with acute or convalescent COVID-19. The CDR3 runs from the conserved cysteine through the conserved F or W. A D gene is named only where the DNA matches it firmly. Not every row has a clone size; where given, it reads once, few, many or a size class.

v_call,j_call,d_call,clone_size,cdr3_aa,cdr3_nt
TRBV7-9,TRBJ1-3,NA,NA,CASSLNSRGHLPGNTIYF,TGTGCCAGCAGCTTGAACTCGCGGGGGCATTTGCCGGGAAACACCATATATTTT
TRBV29-1,TRBJ2-5,NA,NA,CSRTRGETQYF,TGCAGCAGGACCAGGGGAGAGACCCAGTACTTC
TRBV19,TRBJ1-5,TRBD1,NA,CASSPRDRSNQPQHF,TGTGCCAGTAGCCCTCGGGACAGAAGTAATCAGCCCCAGCATTTT
TRBV7-6,TRBJ2-7,NA,NA,CASSSSRLGGPYEQYF,TGTGCCAGCAGCTCGTCCAGGCTCGGTGGGCCATACGAGCAGTACTTC
TRBV5-1,TRBJ2-2,TRBD2,once,CASSLAGLEAGELFF,TGCGCCAGCAGCTTGGCGGGACTAGAGGCCGGGGAGCTGTTTTTT
TRBV5-4,TRBJ2-7,NA,NA,CASSLLAELSYEQYF,TGTGCCAGCAGCTTGTTGGCGGAACTCTCCTACGAGCAGTACTTC
TRBV10-1,TRBJ1-2,TRBD1,NA,CASSESGQLYGYTF,TGCGCCAGCAGTGAGTCGGGACAGCTTTATGGCTACACCTTC
TRBV21-1,TRBJ2-7,NA,once,CASSKSSGDGNEQYF,TGTGCCAGCAGCAAATCTAGCGGAGACGGCAACGAGCAGTACTTC
TRBV7-2,TRBJ1-1,NA,NA,CASSLDRVLTEAFF,TGTGCCAGCAGCTTAGACAGGGTACTTACTGAAGCTTTCTTT
TRBV14,TRBJ1-5,NA,NA,CASSQLGGEYQSSNQPQHF,TGTGCCAGCAGCCAATTAGGAGGGGAGTACCAATCGAGCAATCAGCCCCAGCATTTT
TRBV6-5,TRBJ1-2,NA,NA,CASSLQHNTGYTF,TGTGCCAGCAGTTTACAGCACAACACTGGCTACACCTTC
TRBV3-1/TRBV3-2,TRBJ2-3,NA,NA,CASSQRTDPDTQYF,TGTGCCAGCAGCCAACGGACAGACCCAGATACGCAGTATTTT
TRBV9,TRBJ2-7,NA,NA,CATKSGLASAGEQYF,TGTGCCACCAAATCAGGACTCGCGTCCGCCGGCGAGCAGTACTTC
TRBV29-1,TRBJ2-5,TRBD1,NA,CSGKTGANQETQYF,TGCAGCGGTAAGACAGGGGCCAACCAAGAGACCCAGTACTTC
TRBV12-3/TRBV12-4,TRBJ2-1,NA,NA,CASSLRQVNEQFF,TGTGCCAGCAGTTTAAGACAGGTCAATGAGCAGTTCTTC
TRBV27,TRBJ1-2,NA,NA,CASSLLTGTNYGYTF,TGTGCCAGCAGTTTATTGACGGGGACTAACTATGGCTACACCTTC
TRBV27,TRBJ1-2,TRBD1,NA,CASSLYGTGLKGYTF,TGTGCCAGCAGTTTATACGGGACAGGGTTGAAGGGCTACACCTTC
TRBV6-5,TRBJ1-6,NA,NA,CASSQTSGYNSPLHF,TGTGCCAGCAGTCAGACGTCGGGTTATAATTCACCCCTCCACTTT
TRBV24-1,TRBJ1-5,TRBD1,NA,CAVVYRGLCQPQHF,TGTGCCGTAGTATACAGGGGGCTTTGTCAGCCCCAGCATTTT
TRBV9,TRBJ1-1,NA,NA,CASSVLEGVNTEAFF,TGTGCCAGCAGCGTCCTCGAGGGGGTGAACACTGAAGCTTTCTTT
TRBV19,TRBJ2-1,TRBD2,few,CASSIGHSGSLGTWYNEQFF,TGTGCCAGTAGTATAGGTCACAGCGGGAGTTTAGGCACTTGGTACAATGAGCAGTTCTTC
TRBV5-8,TRBJ1-4,TRBD1,NA,CASSTDRGFGKLFF,TGTGCCAGCAGCACGGACAGGGGGTTCGGAAAACTGTTTTTT
TRBV12-3/TRBV12-4,TRBJ2-1,NA,NA,CASSSGSLNEQFF,TGTGCCAGCAGTTCCGGGTCCTTAAATGAGCAGTTCTTC
TRBV3-1/TRBV3-2,TRBJ1-1,NA,NA,CASQGRGNTEAFF,TGTGCCAGCCAGGGGAGGGGGAACACTGAAGCTTTCTTT
TRBV5-4,TRBJ2-1,NA,NA,CASIRGGGRGRYNEQFF,TGTGCCAGCATCCGAGGGGGTGGGAGAGGAAGGTACAATGAGCAGTTCTTC
TRBV5-6,TRBJ2-7,TRBD1,NA,CASSSTGSSYEQYF,TGTGCCAGCAGCTCGACAGGGAGTTCCTACGAGCAGTACTTC
TRBV2,TRBJ2-1,TRBD2,NA,CASSEASGRSYNEQFF,TGTGCCAGCAGTGAGGCTAGCGGGCGCTCCTACAATGAGCAGTTCTTC
TRBV7-6,TRBJ1-6,NA,NA,CASSLFNGDGNSPLHF,TGTGCCAGCAGCTTATTCAATGGAGATGGTAATTCACCCCTCCACTTT
TRBV5-6,TRBJ1-2,TRBD1,NA,CASSLGTGGYYYGYTF,TGTGCCAGCAGCCTGGGGACAGGGGGATACTACTATGGCTACACCTTC